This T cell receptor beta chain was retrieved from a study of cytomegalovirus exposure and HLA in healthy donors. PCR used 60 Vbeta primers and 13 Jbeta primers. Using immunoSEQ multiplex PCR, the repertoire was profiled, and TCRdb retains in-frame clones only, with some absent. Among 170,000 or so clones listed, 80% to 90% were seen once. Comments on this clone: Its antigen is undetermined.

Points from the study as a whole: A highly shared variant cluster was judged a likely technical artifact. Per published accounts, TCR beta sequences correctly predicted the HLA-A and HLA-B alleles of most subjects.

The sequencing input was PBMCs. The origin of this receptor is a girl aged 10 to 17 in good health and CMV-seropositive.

CDR3 in DNA: TGCGCCAGCAGCTTGGGACCAAAGGGGACAGGGATAGGAAACACCATATATTTT. Protein: CASSLGPKGTGIGNTIYF. The J gene is TRBJ1-3, the V gene TRBV5-1; 9 bases are shared with TRBD1. The junction had 11 bases not matched to a gene; V was cut back by 0 bases and J by 4 bases. The CDR3 length is 18 residues. In germline, CDR1 is SGHRS, CDR2 YFSETQ.